This passage covers 30 T cell receptor beta chains from one sample sequenced in a study of CD8+CD57+ T cells in acquired aplastic anemia. TCR beta VDJ and CDR3 profiles were obtained from a genomic DNA template. TCRdb recomputed calls from the reads with MiXCR, one row per CDR3 protein. The sample has 310,000 or so distinct CDR3 sequences; roughly 59% are singletons. Patients who underwent sequencing had shown CD8+CD57+ cell expansion by flow cytometry. The sample was sorted CD4+, CD8+, or CD8+CD57+ T cells (not recorded which) from PBMCs. The receptors originated from a human donor with aplastic anemia.

This clonotype was observed at least ten times. The V and J genes are TRBV6-5 and TRBJ2-7, with D unresolved. Germline CDR1 and CDR2: MNHEY and SVGAGI. The CDR3 consists of 13 residues. Trimming removed 8 bases at V and 4 bases at J, with 15 bases between. CDR3 sequence (DNA): TGTGCCAGCGGTCAACACGAGCCTTACGAGCAGTACTTC. Amino acid sequence: CASGQHEPYEQYF.

The table lists this clonotype with a count of one. Given a much more abundant clone one base away, this may be a read error. This rearrangement joins TRBV7-8 to TRBJ2-7; TRBD2 agrees at 10 bases. Germline V gives CDR1 SGHVS, CDR2 FQNEAQ. The CDR3 has 15 amino acids. Here the CDR3 reads CASSSQTSGENEQDF. CDR3 coding DNA: TGTGCCAGCAGCTCACAAACTAGCGGGGAGAACGAGCAGGACTTC.

There are a few counts of this clonotype. The chain has TRBV6-5 and TRBJ1-1; D unresolved. CDR1 and CDR2 (germline): MNHEY, SVGAGI. This CDR3 has 15 amino acids. The ends were cut back, 5 bases at V and 4 bases at J, with 17 bases in the middle. The CDR3 reads CASSERRGLGTEAFF. CDR3 DNA sequence: TGTGCCAGCAGTGAAAGGCGAGGTCTGGGCACTGAAGCTTTCTTT.

The rearrangement joins TRBV15 to TRBJ2-1; D remains unclear. This CDR3 spans 12 amino acids. V lost 0 bases, J lost 9 bases, and 6 bases lay in between. Germline V gene lookup returns CDR1 LNHNV and CDR2 YYDKDF (reference sequence). In DNA form, the CDR3 reads TGTGCCACCAGCAGAGATTGGGGTGAGCAGTTCTTC. Translated: CATSRDWGEQFF.

This chain connects TRBV7-9 to TRBJ2-5; possibly TRBD1 for D (6 bases). Germline lookup yields CDR1 SEHNR and CDR2 FQNEAQ (reference sequence). This CDR3 region has 14 residues. With 5 bases removed from V and 1 base from J, the gap between germline ends came to 11 bases. CDR3 region: CASSPRTVQETQYF. The CDR3 region has the DNA TGTGCCAGCAGCCCTCGGACAGTCCAAGAGACCCAGTACTTC.

The genes are TRBV5-4 and TRBJ2-7; 9 bases align to TRBD1. Trimming at V came to 4 bases and at J to 3 bases, leaving 5 bases not matched to a gene. Germline V lookup: CDR1 SGHNT, CDR2 YYREEE (reference sequence). The CDR3 extends over 14 amino acids. CDR3 sequence: CASSQGTGSYEQYF. CDR3 sequence (DNA): TGTGCCAGCAGCCAGGGGACAGGGAGCTACGAGCAGTACTTC.

The CDR3 sequence: CASSLAVGDEQFF. CDR3 nucleotides: TGTGCCAGCAGCTTAGCGGTCGGCGATGAGCAGTTCTTC. The chain is built from TRBV7-9 and TRBJ2-1, with D hard to call. CDR3 length equals 13 residues. With 0 bases removed from V and 8 bases from J, the gap between germline ends came to 8 bases. Germline assignment: CDR1 SEHNR and CDR2 FQNEAQ (reference sequence).

Many counts were recorded for this clonotype. The chain joins TRBV6-1 to TRBJ1-1, with 9 positions matching TRBD1. Germline V CDR1 and CDR2: MNHNS, SASEGT. This CDR3 has 14 residues. V gave up 6 bases and J gave up 0 bases; unmatched junction bases: 2. The CDR3 sequence: CASRGTGLNTEAFF. In DNA form, the CDR3 reads TGTGCCAGCAGGGGGACAGGGCTGAACACTGAAGCTTTCTTT.

V and J are TRBV9 and TRBJ2-7; the D is unclear. V was trimmed by 0 bases and J by 2 bases, leaving 9 bases between them. The CDR3 spans 14 residues. Germline assignment: CDR1 SGDLS and CDR2 YYNGEE. CDR3 nucleotides: TGTGCCAGCAGCGTAGGGGTGGGGACCTACGAGCAGTACTTC. Its translation: CASSVGVGTYEQYF.

Notes on this clonotype: The CDR3 end shows no conserved phenylalanine or tryptophan, and so a read error is likely. No DNA is shown, since the ends of the CDR3 on it are uncertain; the CDR3 is the one TCRdb lists. The chain combines TRBV9 with TRBJ1-1; the listed D gene, TRBD1, was not tested against the DNA. From its first to its last residue, the CDR3 has 8 amino acids. CDR1 and CDR2 (germline): SGDLS, YYNGEE. The CDR3: CASSVAGP.

The sample holds a few counts of this clonotype. One end of the junction is discordant with germline, which a read error may explain. V is TRBV7-9 and J is TRBJ2-3; D gene unclear. The CDR3 consists of 14 residues. Per the germline V gene, CDR1 is SEHNR and CDR2 is FQNEAQ (reference sequence). The CDR3 spells CASSYGDSTDTQYF. Written as DNA, the CDR3 is TGCGCCAGCAGCTACGGCGATAGCACAGATACGCAGTATTTT.

In this sample, this clonotype turned up a few times. The V gene is TRBV7-2, the J gene TRBJ2-7; possible D gene TRBD1, 6 bases. Germline CDR1 reads SGHTA; CDR2 reads FQGNSA. CDR3 size: 15 residues. V dropped 4 bases and J dropped 0 bases, with 13 bases sitting between them. Here the CDR3 reads CASSSRGSGSYEQYF. The CDR3 bases are TGTGCCAGCAGCTCCAGGGGATCCGGCTCCTACGAGCAGTACTTC.

This clonotype has more than one count but fewer than ten. J is TRBJ1-5 and V is TRBV10-3, with D hard to call. This CDR3 has 14 amino acids. V was cut by 8 bases and J by 7 bases, with 18 bases left in between. From germline, CDR1 is ENHRY and CDR2 SYGVKD. The CDR3 here is CAIGSTVSEQPQHF. DNA for the CDR3: TGTGCCATCGGATCCACAGTCTCCGAGCAGCCCCAGCATTTT.

Turning to this clonotype: Mismatch with germline at one junction end may stem from a read error. The chain couples TRBV5-1 to TRBJ2-1; a weak D match, TRBD1 (6 bases). The CDR3 is 15 residues long. The germline gives CDR1 SGHRS, CDR2 YFSETQ. CDR3 region: CAGSPGAGSYSEQFF. The CDR3 coding sequence is TGCGCCGGCAGCCCAGGGGCCGGCTCCTACAGTGAGCAGTTCTTC. The full variable domain, with the rest looked up from reference TRBV5-1 and TRBJ2-1, is KAGVTQTPRYLIKTRGQQVTLSCSPISGHRSVSWYQQTPGQGLQFLFEYFSETQRNKGNFPGRFSGRQFSNSRSEMNVSTLELGDSALYLCAGSPGAGSYSEQFFGPGTRLTVL.

This clonotype was counted between two and nine times. The chain has TRBV5-8 and TRBJ2-7; a possible D gene is TRBD2 (5 bases). This CDR3 has 11 residues. V was shortened by 2 bases and J by 9 bases, with 9 bases between the two germline ends. CDR1 and CDR2 (germline): SGHTS, YDEGEE. The CDR3 DNA reads TGTGCCAGCAGCTTCGGGGTGATGCAGTACTTC. It translates to CASSFGVMQYF.

This clonotype is a singleton in its sample. This chain links TRBV12-3 or TRBV12-4 with TRBJ2-7, with 12 bases aligning to TRBD2. V lost 5 bases to trimming and J lost 4 bases; unmatched junction nucleotides: 9. This CDR3 has 16 amino acids. CDR3: CASSLPRLAGAYEQYF. DNA for the CDR3: TGTGCCAGCAGTCTCCCGAGACTAGCGGGAGCGTACGAGCAGTACTTC.

V usage is TRBV20-1 and J usage is TRBJ2-5, with 13 bases that match TRBD2. The V gene end was trimmed by 3 bases and the J gene end by 3 bases; junction bases not matched to a gene: 4. CDR1 is DFQATT and CDR2 is SNEGSKA in the germline V gene (reference sequence). The CDR3 covers 15 residues. The CDR3 coding sequence is TGCAGTGCTAGCCCGGGACTAGCGGGAAAAGAGACCCAGTACTTC. Translation: CSASPGLAGKETQYF.

The V gene is TRBV20-1, the J gene TRBJ2-7, with D unclear. Trimming pared 0 bases from V and 1 base from J, leaving 10 bases between. CDR3 length: 14 residues. Germline V lookup: CDR1 DFQATT, CDR2 SNEGSKA (reference sequence). CDR3 sequence (DNA): TGCAGTGCTAGAGACGACGCTGCATCCTACGAGCAGTACTTC. Translation: CSARDDAASYEQYF.

The genes are TRBV7-6 and TRBJ2-7, with 7 bases aligning to TRBD1. CDR1 is SGHVS and CDR2 is FNYEAQ in the germline V gene. This CDR3 comprises 16 residues. V lost 5 bases to trimming and J lost 6 bases; unmatched junction nucleotides: 16. The CDR3 DNA is TGTGCCAGCAGCCCGAGACAGGGATATTCGGGTCGCGAGCAGTACTTC. Its translation is CASSPRQGYSGREQYF.

The J gene is TRBJ1-5, the V gene TRBV7-6, with D perhaps matching TRBD1 (5 bases). Germline CDR1 reads SGHVS; CDR2 reads FNYEAQ. V was pared by 5 bases and J by 3 bases, with 11 bases between. This CDR3 is 14 amino acids long. As DNA, the CDR3 is TGTGCCAGCAGCGATACAGGAAACAATCAGCCCCAGCATTTT. Protein: CASSDTGNNQPQHF.

This clonotype was seen a single time. V is TRBV7-8 and J is TRBJ2-5; D gene ambiguous. The V end was cut by 4 bases, the J end by 2 bases, with 8 bases between. The CDR3 is 13 amino acids. Germline V CDR1 and CDR2: SGHVS, FQNEAQ. CDR3 sequence: CASSSTTQETQYF. The CDR3 region has the DNA TGTGCCAGCAGCTCCACTACTCAAGAGACCCAGTACTTC.

The chain carries TRBV20-1 and TRBJ2-7, with 8 nucleotides matching TRBD2. Germline CDR1 DFQATT, CDR2 SNEGSKA (reference sequence). The length of the CDR3 is 14 residues. V shed 3 bases and J 2 bases; nucleotides not matched to a gene: 6. The CDR3: CSASSAGGTYEQYF. CDR3 DNA: TGCAGTGCTAGTTCCGCGGGAGGAACCTACGAGCAGTACTTC.

The V call is TRBV6-6, the J call TRBJ2-7; 9 bases line up with TRBD1. This CDR3 spans 14 amino acids. V was pared by 5 bases and J by 3 bases, with 5 bases of the junction left unmatched. Germline V CDR1 and CDR2: MNHNY, SVGAGI (reference sequence). CDR3: CASSPRTGDYEQYF. The CDR3 DNA reads TGTGCCAGCAGTCCCCGGACAGGGGACTACGAGCAGTACTTC.

As for this clonotype: This CDR3 fails to terminate in the conserved phenylalanine or tryptophan, so it likely reflects a read error. This chain joins TRBV10-3 and TRBJ1-2; D remains ambiguous. In germline, CDR1 is ENHRY, CDR2 SYGVKD. The CDR3 loop spans 15 amino acids. CDR3 DNA sequence: TGTGCCATCAGTGAGGCACAAGGGAACCGTTATGACTACACCCTC. Translation gives CAISEAQGNRYDYTL.

The V call is TRBV20-1, the J call TRBJ1-1; TRBD1 is a possible D gene (5 bases). CDR3 length equals 13 residues. V dropped 7 bases and J dropped 8 bases, with 20 bases sitting between them. Germline V lookup: CDR1 DFQATT, CDR2 SNEGSKA (reference sequence). The CDR3 loop reads CSVTDIDSGEAFF. The CDR3 nucleotides are TGCAGTGTTACGGACATCGACTCCGGGGAAGCTTTCTTT.

The chain combines TRBV7-9 with TRBJ1-2; 8 bases map to TRBD1. The CDR3 is 13 amino acids. V gave up 1 base and J gave up 9 bases; unmatched junction bases: 4. CDR1 is SEHNR and CDR2 is FQNEAQ in the germline V gene (reference sequence). CDR3 sequence (DNA): TGTGCCAGCAGCTTAGACCAGGGGGCGAGCTACACCTTC. Translating gives CASSLDQGASYTF. Together with reference TRBV7-9 and TRBJ1-2, the CDR3 gives the full variable domain: DTGVSQNPRHKITKRGQNVTFRCDPISEHNRLYWYRQTLGQGPEFLTYFQNEAQLEKSRLLSDRFSAERPKGSFSTLEIQRTEQGDSAMYLCASSLDQGASYTFGSGTRLTVV.

In the case of this clonotype: This may come from a read error, since a much larger clone is one base off. The gene calls are TRBV5-1 and TRBJ2-1, with D tentatively TRBD2 (6 bases). CDR1 and CDR2 from the germline V gene are SGHRS and YFSETQ. There are 14 residues in the CDR3. The CDR3, as DNA: TGCGCCAGCAGCGCGGGACCGAGTAACAATAAGCAGTTCTTC. Translating gives CASSAGPSNNKQFF.

This rearrangement joins TRBV2 to TRBJ2-2; no reliable D call. The V end lost 7 bases, the J end lost 8 bases, and 8 bases lay between the germline ends. CDR3 length: 11 residues. Germline lookup yields CDR1 SNHLY and CDR2 FYNNEI. The CDR3 DNA follows: TGTGCCAGCAACACGACAGGGGAGCTGTTTTTT. Residues: CASNTTGELFF.

On this clonotype: Germline is not matched at one junction end, which may reflect a read error. V and J are TRBV12-3 or TRBV12-4 and TRBJ1-2; D not certain. The CDR3 is 13 residues long. DNA for the CDR3: TGTGCCAGCAGTCTAGAGACTCTCTATGGCTGCTCCTTC. It yields the protein CASSLETLYGCSF.

This chain links TRBV15 with TRBJ2-7; the D gene could be TRBD1 or TRBD2 (5 bases each). The CDR3 runs 14 residues. Trimming removed 1 base from V and 3 bases from J, with 10 bases in between. Germline values: CDR1 LNHNV, CDR2 YYDKDF (reference sequence). CDR3 region: CATSRAGTVYEQYF. In DNA form, the CDR3 reads TGTGCCACCAGCAGAGCCGGGACCGTCTACGAGCAGTACTTC.